This TCR beta chain stems from a study of siplizumab effects on memory and regulatory T cells. Study-wide points: To unstimulated subsets, only a minor fraction of alloreactive clones could be mapped. Siplizumab caused a significant drop in alloreactive sequences traceable to unstimulated CD4+ memory cells.

Per sample, the assay covered 80,000 to 100,000 TCR templates. TCRdb keeps only in-frame clones here, not all; method: immunoSEQ multiplex PCR. The sample has about 91,000 clones; around 97% are singletons. Concerning this clone: Its antigen is still unknown.

The CDR3 has 16 amino acids. The germline V gene encodes CDR1 LGHNA and CDR2 YNFKEQ. V was pared by 4 bases and J by 0 bases, with 3 bases of the junction left unmatched. The source is a human donor in good health. The specimen was naive CD4+ T cells sorted from blood. The chain joins TRBV4-2 to TRBJ2-7, with TRBD2 matching 13 bases. The CDR3 DNA reads as TGTGCCAGCAGCCCCGGACTAGCGGGGGCCTCCTACGAGCAGTACTTC. It encodes CASSPGLAGASYEQYF.